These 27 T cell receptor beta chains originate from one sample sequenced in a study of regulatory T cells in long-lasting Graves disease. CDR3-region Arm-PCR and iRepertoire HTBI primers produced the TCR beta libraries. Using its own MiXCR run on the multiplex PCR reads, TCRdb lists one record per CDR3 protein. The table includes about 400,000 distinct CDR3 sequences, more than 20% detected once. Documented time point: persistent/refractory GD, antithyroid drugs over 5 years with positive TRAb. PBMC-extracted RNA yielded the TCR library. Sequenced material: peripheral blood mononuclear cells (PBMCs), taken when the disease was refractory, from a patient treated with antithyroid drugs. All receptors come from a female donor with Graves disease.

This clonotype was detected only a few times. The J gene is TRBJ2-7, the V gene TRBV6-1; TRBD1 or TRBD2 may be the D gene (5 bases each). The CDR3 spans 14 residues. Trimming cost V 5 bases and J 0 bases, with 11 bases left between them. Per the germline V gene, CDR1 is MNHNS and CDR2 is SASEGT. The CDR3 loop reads CASSTGRNSYEQYF. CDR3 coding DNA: TGTGCCAGCAGTACGGGGCGGAACTCCTACGAGCAGTACTTC.

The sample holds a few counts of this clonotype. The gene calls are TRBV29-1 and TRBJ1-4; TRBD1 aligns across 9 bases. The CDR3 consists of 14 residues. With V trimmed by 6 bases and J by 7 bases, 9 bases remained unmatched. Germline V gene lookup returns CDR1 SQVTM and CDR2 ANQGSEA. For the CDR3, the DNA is TGCAGCGTCTATCCCGGGACAGGGAGTGAAAAACTGTTTTTT. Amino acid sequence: CSVYPGTGSEKLFF.

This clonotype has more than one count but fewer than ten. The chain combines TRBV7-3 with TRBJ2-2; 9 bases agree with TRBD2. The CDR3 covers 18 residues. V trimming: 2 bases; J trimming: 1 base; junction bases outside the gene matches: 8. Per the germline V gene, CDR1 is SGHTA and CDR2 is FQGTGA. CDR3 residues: CASSLGVAGERNTGELFF. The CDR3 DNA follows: TGTGCCAGCAGCTTAGGGGTAGCGGGAGAGCGGAACACCGGGGAGCTGTTTTTT.

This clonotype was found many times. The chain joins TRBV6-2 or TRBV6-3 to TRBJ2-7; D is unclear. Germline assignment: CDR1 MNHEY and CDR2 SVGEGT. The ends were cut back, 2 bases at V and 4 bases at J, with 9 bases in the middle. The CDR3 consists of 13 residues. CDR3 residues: CASSYAPGYEQYF. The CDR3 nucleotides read TGTGCCAGCAGTTACGCCCCTGGATACGAGCAGTACTTC.

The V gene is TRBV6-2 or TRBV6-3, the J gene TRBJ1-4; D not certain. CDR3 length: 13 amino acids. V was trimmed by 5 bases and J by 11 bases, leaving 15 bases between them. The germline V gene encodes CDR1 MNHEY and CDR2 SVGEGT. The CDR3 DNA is TGTGCCAGCAGTGAACGGTACTCCGAGAAACTGTTTTTT. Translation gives CASSERYSEKLFF.

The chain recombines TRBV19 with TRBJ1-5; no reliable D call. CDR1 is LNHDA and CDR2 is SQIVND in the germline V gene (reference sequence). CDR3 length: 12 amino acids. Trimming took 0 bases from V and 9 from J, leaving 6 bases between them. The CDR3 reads CASSIEVRPQHF. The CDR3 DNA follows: TGTGCCAGTAGTATAGAAGTCCGGCCCCAGCATTTT.

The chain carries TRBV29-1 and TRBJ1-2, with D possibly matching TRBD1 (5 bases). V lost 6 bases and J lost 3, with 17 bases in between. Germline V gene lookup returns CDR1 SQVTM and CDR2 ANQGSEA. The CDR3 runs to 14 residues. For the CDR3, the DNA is TGCAGCGTCCCCCTGAGCAGGGTTGACTATGGCTACACCTTC. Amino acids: CSVPLSRVDYGYTF.

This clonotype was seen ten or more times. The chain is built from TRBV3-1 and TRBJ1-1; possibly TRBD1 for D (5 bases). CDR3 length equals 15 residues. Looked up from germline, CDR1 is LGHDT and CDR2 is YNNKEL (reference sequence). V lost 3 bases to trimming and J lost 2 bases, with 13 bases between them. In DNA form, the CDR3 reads TGTGCCAGCAGCCACGGGACCACACGCAACACTGAAGCTTTCTTT. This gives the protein CASSHGTTRNTEAFF.

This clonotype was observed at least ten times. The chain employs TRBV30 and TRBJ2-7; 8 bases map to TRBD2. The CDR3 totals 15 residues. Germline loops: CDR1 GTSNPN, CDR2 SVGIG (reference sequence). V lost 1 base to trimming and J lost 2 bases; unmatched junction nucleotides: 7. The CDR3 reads CAWSDGGVLTYEQYF. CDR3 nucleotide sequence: TGTGCCTGGAGTGACGGGGGGGTTTTAACCTACGAGCAGTACTTC.

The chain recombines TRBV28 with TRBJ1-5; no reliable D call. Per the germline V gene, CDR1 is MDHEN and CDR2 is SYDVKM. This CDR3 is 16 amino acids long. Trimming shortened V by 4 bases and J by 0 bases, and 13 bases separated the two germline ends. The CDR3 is CASSWVRLTSNQPQHF. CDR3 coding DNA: TGTGCCAGCAGTTGGGTAAGGTTGACTAGCAATCAGCCCCAGCATTTT.

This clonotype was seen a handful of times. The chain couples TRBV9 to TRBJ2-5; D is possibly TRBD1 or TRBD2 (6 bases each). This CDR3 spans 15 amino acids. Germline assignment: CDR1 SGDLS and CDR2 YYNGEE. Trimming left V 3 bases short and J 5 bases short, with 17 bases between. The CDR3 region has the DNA TGTGCCAGCAGCGAAGGAGGGGGGCATAGGGAGACCCAGTACTTC. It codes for CASSEGGGHRETQYF.

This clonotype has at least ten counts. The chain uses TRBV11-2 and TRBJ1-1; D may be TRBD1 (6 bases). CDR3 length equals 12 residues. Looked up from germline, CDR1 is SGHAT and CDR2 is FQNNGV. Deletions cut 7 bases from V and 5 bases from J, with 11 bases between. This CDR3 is CASIVQGTEAFF. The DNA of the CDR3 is TGTGCCAGCATCGTACAGGGAACTGAAGCTTTCTTT.

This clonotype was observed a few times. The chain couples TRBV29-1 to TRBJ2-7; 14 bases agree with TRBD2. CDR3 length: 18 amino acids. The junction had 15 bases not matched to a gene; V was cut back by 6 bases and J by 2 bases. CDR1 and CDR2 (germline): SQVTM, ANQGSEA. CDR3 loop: CSVLTTSGRAGRTYEQYF. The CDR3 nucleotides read TGCAGCGTCCTCACGACTAGCGGGAGGGCCGGTAGAACCTACGAGCAGTACTTC.

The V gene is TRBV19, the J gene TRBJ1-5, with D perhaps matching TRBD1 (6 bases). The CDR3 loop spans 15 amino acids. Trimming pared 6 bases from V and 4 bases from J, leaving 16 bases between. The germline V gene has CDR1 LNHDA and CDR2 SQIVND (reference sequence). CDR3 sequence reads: CASSQMDRINQPQHF. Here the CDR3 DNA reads TGTGCCAGTAGCCAAATGGACAGAATTAATCAGCCCCAGCATTTT.

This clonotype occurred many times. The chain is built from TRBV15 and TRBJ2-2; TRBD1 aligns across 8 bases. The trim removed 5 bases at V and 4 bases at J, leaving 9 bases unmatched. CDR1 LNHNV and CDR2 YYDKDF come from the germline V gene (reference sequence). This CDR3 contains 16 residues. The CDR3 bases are TGTGCCACCAGCGAACGACAGGGGTTGGGCACCGGGGAGCTGTTTTTT. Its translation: CATSERQGLGTGELFF.

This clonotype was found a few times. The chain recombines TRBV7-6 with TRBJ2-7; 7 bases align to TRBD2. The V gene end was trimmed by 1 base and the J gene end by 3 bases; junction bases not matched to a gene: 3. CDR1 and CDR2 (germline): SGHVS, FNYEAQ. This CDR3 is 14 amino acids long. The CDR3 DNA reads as TGTGCCAGCAGCTTAGGTGGGAGGGACTACGAGCAGTACTTC. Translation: CASSLGGRDYEQYF. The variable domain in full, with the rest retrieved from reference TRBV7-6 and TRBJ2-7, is GAGVSQSPRYKVTKRGQDVALRCDPISGHVSLYWYRQALGQGPEFLTYFNYEAQQDKSGLPNDRFSAERPEGSISTLTIQRTEQRDSAMYRCASSLGGRDYEQYFGPGTRLTVT.

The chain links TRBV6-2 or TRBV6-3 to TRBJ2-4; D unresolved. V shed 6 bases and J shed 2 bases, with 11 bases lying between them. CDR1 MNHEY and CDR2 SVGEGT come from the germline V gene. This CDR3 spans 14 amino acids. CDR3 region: CASSFSLTKNIQYF. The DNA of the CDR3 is TGTGCCAGCAGCTTTTCGTTAACCAAAAACATTCAGTACTTC.

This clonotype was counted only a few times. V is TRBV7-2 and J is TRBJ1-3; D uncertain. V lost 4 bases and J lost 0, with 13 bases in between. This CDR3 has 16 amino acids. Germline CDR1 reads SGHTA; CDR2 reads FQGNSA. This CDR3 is CASSSEIPSSGNTIYF. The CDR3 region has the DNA TGTGCCAGCAGCTCCGAGATCCCCAGCTCTGGAAACACCATATATTTT.

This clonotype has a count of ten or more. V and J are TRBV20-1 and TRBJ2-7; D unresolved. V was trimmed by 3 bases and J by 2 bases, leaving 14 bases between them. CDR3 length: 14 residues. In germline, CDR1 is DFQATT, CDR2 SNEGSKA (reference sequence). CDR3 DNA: TGCAGTGCTAGTGTGCCAGCCCTCACCTACGAGCAGTACTTC. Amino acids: CSASVPALTYEQYF.

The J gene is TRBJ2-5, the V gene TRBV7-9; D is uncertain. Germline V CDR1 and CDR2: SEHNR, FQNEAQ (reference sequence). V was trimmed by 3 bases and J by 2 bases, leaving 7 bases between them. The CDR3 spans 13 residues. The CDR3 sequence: CASSLPNQETQYF. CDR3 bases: TGTGCCAGCAGCTTGCCCAATCAAGAGACCCAGTACTTC.

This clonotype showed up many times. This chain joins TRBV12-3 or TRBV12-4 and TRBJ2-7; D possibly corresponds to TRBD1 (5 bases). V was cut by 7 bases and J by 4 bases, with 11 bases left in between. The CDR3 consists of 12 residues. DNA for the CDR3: TGTGCCAGCACCTCGGACACTTACGAGCAGTACTTC. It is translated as CASTSDTYEQYF.

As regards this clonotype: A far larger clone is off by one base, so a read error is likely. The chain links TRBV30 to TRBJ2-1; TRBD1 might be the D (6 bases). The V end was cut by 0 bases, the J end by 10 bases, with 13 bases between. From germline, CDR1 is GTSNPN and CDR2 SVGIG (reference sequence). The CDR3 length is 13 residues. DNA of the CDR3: TGTGCCTGGAGTGTCGGAACAGGGTCGGAGCAGTTCTTC. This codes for CAWSVGTGSEQFF.

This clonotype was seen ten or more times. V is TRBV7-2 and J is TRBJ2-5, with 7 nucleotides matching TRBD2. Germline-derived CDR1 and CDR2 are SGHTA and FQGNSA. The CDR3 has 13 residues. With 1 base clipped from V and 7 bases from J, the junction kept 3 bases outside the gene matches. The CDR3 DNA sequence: TGTGCCAGCAGCTTAGGACTAGCAACGACCCAGTACTTC. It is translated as CASSLGLATTQYF.

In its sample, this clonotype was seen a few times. The CDR3 loop reads CASIGGTAKTPLHF. Written as DNA, the CDR3 is TGTGCCAGCATTGGGGGCACAGCGAAGACACCCCTCCACTTT. The V and J genes are TRBV12-3 or TRBV12-4 and TRBJ1-6, with D perhaps matching TRBD1 (6 bases). The CDR3 spans 14 residues. The V end lost 7 bases, the J end lost 11 bases, and 18 bases lay between the germline ends.

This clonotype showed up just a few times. Here the CDR3 DNA reads TGTGCCAGCAGGCGACAGGGAGCGGAGGGAAGCAATCAGCCCCAGCATTTT. Its protein is CASRRQGAEGSNQPQHF. The chain uses TRBV6-2 or TRBV6-3 and TRBJ1-5; TRBD1 matches 7 bases. Looked up from germline, CDR1 is MNHEY and CDR2 is SVGEGT. J lost 1 base, V lost 6 bases, and 12 bases had no gene match. The CDR3 loop spans 17 amino acids.

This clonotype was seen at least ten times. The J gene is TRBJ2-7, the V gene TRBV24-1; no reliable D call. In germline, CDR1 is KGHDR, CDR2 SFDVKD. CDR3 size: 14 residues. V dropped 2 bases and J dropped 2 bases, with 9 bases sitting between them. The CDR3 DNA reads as TGTGCCACCAGTGATTCTAGGGCCACCTACGAGCAGTACTTC. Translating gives CATSDSRATYEQYF.

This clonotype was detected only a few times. The CDR3 reads CASSFSGRADTQYF. DNA for the CDR3: TGTGCCAGCAGTTTTAGCGGGAGGGCGGATACGCAGTATTTT. The chain uses TRBV27 and TRBJ2-3; TRBD2 aligns across 11 bases. CDR3 length: 14 amino acids. Germline CDR1 and CDR2: MNHEY and SMNVEV (reference sequence). V was clipped by 3 bases and J by 6 bases; unmatched bases: 2.